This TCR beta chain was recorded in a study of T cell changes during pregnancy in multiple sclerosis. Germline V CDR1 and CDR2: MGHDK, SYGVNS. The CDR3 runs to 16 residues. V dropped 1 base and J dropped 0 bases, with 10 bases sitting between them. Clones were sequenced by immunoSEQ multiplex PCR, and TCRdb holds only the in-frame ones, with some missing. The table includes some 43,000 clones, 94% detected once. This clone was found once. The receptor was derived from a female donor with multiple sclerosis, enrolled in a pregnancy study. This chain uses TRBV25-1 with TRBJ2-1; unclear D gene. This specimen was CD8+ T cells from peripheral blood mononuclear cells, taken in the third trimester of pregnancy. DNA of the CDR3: TGTGCCAGCAGTGAATGGAACAGCTACTCCTACAATGAGCAGTTCTTC. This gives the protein CASSEWNSYSYNEQFF.